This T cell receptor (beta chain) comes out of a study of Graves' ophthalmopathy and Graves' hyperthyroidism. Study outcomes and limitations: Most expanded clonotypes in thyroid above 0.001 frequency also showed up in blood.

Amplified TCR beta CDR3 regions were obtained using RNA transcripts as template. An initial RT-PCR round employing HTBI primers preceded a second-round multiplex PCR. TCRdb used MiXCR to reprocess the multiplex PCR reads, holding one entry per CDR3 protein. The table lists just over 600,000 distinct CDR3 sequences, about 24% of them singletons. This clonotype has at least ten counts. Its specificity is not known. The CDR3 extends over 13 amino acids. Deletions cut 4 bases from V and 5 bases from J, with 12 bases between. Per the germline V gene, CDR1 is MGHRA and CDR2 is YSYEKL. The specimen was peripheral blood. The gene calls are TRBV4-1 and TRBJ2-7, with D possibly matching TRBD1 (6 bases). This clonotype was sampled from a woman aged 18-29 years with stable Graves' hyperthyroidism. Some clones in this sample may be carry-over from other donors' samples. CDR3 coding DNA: TGCGCCAGCAGCCTTATACAGGGAAACGAGCAGTACTTC. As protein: CASSLIQGNEQYF.